The sequence of this T cell receptor beta chain was determined in a study of blood T cell repertoires in COVID-19. Study information: The United States, Italy and Spain supplied acute and convalescent COVID-19 samples. T cells, B-cell-depleted T cells, or PBMCs supplied cDNA or gDNA.

This CDR3 spans 15 amino acids. Germline V gene data show CDR1 as MNHEY and CDR2 as SMNVEV (reference sequence). V shed 2 bases and J shed 2 bases, with 7 bases lying between them. Original data processing: From reference gene primer amplification, estimates of nucleated cell counts were derived. Clones were read by immunoSEQ multiplex PCR, and TCRdb kept only the in-frame ones, dropping some. V, J and clone size derive from that table, while D and trimming were established from the DNA sequence. The sample carries over 200,000 clones, 80% to 85% recorded once. Sequenced sample: PBMCs or T cells enriched from blood (not recorded which). The sequence was obtained from a woman in her fifties or sixties with acute COVID-19. The rearrangement links TRBV27 to TRBJ1-6; the D is unclear. CDR3 sequence (DNA): TGTGCCAGCAGTTTAGGCGGCCCCTATAATTCACCCCTCCACTTT. It specifies CASSLGGPYNSPLHF.